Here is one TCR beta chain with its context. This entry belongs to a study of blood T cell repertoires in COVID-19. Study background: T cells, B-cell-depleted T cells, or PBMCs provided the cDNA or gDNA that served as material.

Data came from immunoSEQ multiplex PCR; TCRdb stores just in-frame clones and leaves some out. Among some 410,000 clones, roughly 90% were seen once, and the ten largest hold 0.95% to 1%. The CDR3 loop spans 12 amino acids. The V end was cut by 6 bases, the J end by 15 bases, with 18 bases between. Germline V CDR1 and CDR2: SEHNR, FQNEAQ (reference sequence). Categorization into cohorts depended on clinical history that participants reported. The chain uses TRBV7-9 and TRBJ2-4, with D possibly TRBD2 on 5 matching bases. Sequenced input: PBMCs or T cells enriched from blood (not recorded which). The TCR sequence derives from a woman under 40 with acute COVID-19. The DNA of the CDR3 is TGTGCCAGCAGTCCTGCGGTCGGGGTTAGGTACTTC. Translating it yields CASSPAVGVRYF.